This TCR beta chain was recorded in a study of T cell changes during pregnancy in multiple sclerosis. CDR3 size: 15 residues. Looked up from germline, CDR1 is KGHSH and CDR2 is LQKENI. V trimming: 2 bases; J trimming: 6 bases; junction bases outside the gene matches: 8. Sequencing was performed with immunoSEQ multiplex PCR; in TCRdb, only in-frame clones are kept and a portion is missing. This table has about 40,000 clones, about 89% appearing once. The sample was CD4+ T cells from peripheral blood mononuclear cells, taken before pregnancy. The sequence derives from a female donor with multiple sclerosis, enrolled in a pregnancy study. This rearrangement joins TRBV18 to TRBJ2-7, with TRBD1 matching 9 bases. CDR3 protein: CASSPSGTGRGEQYF. As DNA, the CDR3 is TGTGCCAGCTCACCATCCGGGACAGGGAGGGGCGAGCAGTACTTC.